This entry lists 26 T cell receptor beta chains sequenced from one sample in a study of post-analysis software for immune sequencing data. Study results and caveats: Roughly five TRBV segments were significantly more frequent in patients than in controls. TRBV5-6, TRBV5-1 and TRBV20-1 were among these segments.

Libraries were made from TCR beta cDNA, and they carried unique molecular identifiers. Via MiXCR, TCRdb re-called the PCR reads, giving one row per CDR3 protein. The table includes hundreds of thousands of distinct CDR3 sequences, 25% to 30% detected once. These receptors' antigens are unknown. The sample consisted of blood. These receptors came from a girl between 5 and 17 years old with multiple sclerosis.

This clonotype was counted a few times. The CDR3 coding sequence is TGTGCCAGCAGCGCCAGACTAGCGTCATGGGAGACCCAGTACTTC. Translation: CASSARLASWETQYF. V gene TRBV9 combines with J gene TRBJ2-7, with 8 bases that match TRBD2. The J call may be faulty, since TRBJ2-5 better matches the DNA end. CDR3 length equals 15 residues. CDR1 is SGDLS and CDR2 is YYNGEE in the germline V gene.

This clonotype was seen ten or more times. This chain links TRBV29-1 with TRBJ1-2; D perhaps matches TRBD1 (5 bases). There are 13 residues in the CDR3. Trimming took off 6 bases at V and 4 bases at J, with 15 bases between the two ends. From germline, CDR1 is SQVTM and CDR2 ANQGSEA. The CDR3 DNA is TGCAGCGTCTCCAAGGACAACGTCTATGGCTACACCTTC. The encoded protein is CSVSKDNVYGYTF.

This sequence joins TRBV29-1 and TRBJ2-5; 7 bases are shared with TRBD2. The last part of the DNA fits TRBJ2-7 better; the J call may be wrong. CDR3 length: 14 amino acids. Germline CDR1 reads SQVTM; CDR2 reads ANQGSEA. The CDR3 sequence is CSVEASGGGYEQYF. The CDR3 coding sequence is TGCAGCGTTGAAGCCTCGGGGGGAGGCTACGAGCAGTACTTC.

The V gene is TRBV2, the J gene TRBJ2-2; TRBD1 is a possible D gene (7 bases). The CDR3 covers 14 residues. The germline V gene has CDR1 SNHLY and CDR2 FYNNEI. V dropped 7 bases and J dropped 5 bases, with 14 bases sitting between them. The chain's CDR3 is CASIQTGRTGELFF. As DNA, the CDR3 is TGTGCCAGCATCCAGACAGGGAGGACCGGGGAGCTGTTTTTT.

The gene calls are TRBV6-5 and TRBJ1-2; D is undetermined. The CDR3 is 15 residues long. Trimming left V 6 bases short and J 4 bases short, with 18 bases between. In germline, CDR1 is MNHEY, CDR2 SVGAGI. This CDR3 reads CASSRAWALGYGYTF. CDR3 sequence (DNA): TGTGCCAGCAGCCGAGCTTGGGCCCTGGGCTATGGCTACACCTTC.

The chain is built from TRBV5-1 and TRBJ2-3, with 14 bases that match TRBD2. In germline, CDR1 is SGHRS, CDR2 YFSETQ. The CDR3 extends over 19 amino acids. With 5 bases clipped from V and 2 bases from J, the junction kept 13 bases outside the gene matches. The CDR3 nucleotides are TGCGCCAGCAGACCGCGCCCGGGACTAGCGGGGGAATACACAGATACGCAGTATTTT. Translating it yields CASRPRPGLAGEYTDTQYF.

This clonotype was observed at least ten times. V gene TRBV4-1 combines with J gene TRBJ2-5, with unresolved D. Per the germline V gene, CDR1 is MGHRA and CDR2 is YSYEKL. This CDR3 contains 15 residues. The ends were cut back, 2 bases at V and 2 bases at J, with 12 bases in the middle. CDR3 amino acids: CASSQILSKQETQYF. CDR3 coding DNA: TGCGCCAGCAGCCAAATCCTGAGCAAACAAGAGACCCAGTACTTC.

This clonotype has a handful of counts. The CDR3 nucleotides are TGTGCCAGCAGCTCCGGGGCCGCCCCTAAGCAGTTCTTC. It translates to CASSSGAAPKQFF. V is TRBV7-2 and J is TRBJ2-1, with D perhaps given as TRBD1 or TRBD2 (5 bases each). Germline V gene sequence: CDR1 SGHTA, CDR2 FQGNSA. This CDR3 is built from 13 residues. Trimming removed 4 bases at V and 11 bases at J, with 15 bases between.

The table lists this clonotype with many counts. The chain carries TRBV29-1 and TRBJ2-1; TRBD1 is a possible D gene (6 bases). The germline CDR1 and CDR2 sequences are SQVTM and ANQGSEA. This CDR3 has 13 amino acids. V dropped 3 bases and J dropped 8 bases, with 14 bases sitting between them. The CDR3 loop is CSVDRAGAYEQFF. The CDR3, as DNA: TGCAGCGTTGATAGGGCAGGGGCATATGAGCAGTTCTTC.

The V and J genes are TRBV12-3 or TRBV12-4 and TRBJ2-3; no definite D call. Trimming cost V 6 bases and J 2 bases, with 15 bases left between them. The CDR3 extends over 15 amino acids. Written as DNA, the CDR3 is TGTGCCAGCAGCCACTCCGTGGGGAACACAGATACGCAGTATTTT. This translates into CASSHSVGNTDTQYF.

This clonotype was seen repeatedly, ten times or more. The V and J genes are TRBV7-6 and TRBJ2-3, with D tentatively TRBD1 (6 bases). The CDR3 contains 16 residues. The V gene's germline CDR1 is SGHVS and CDR2 FNYEAQ. With 5 bases removed from V and 4 bases from J, the gap between germline ends came to 19 bases. The CDR3 spells CASSLGVGGPADTQYF. The CDR3 nucleotides read TGTGCCAGCAGCCTCGGGGTAGGGGGACCTGCAGATACGCAGTATTTT.

This clonotype was seen a handful of times. The chain is built from TRBV20-1 and TRBJ1-2; D not resolved. Between the trimmed V and J ends, which lost 6 bases and 8 bases, there was a span of 13 bases. The CDR3 runs to 11 residues. Germline V gives CDR1 DFQATT, CDR2 SNEGSKA (reference sequence). CDR3 nucleotide sequence: TGCAGTGCCCCCGTTTGGGAGGGCTACACCTTC. Encoded protein: CSAPVWEGYTF.

This clonotype has a count of ten or more. The chain links TRBV6-5 to TRBJ2-5, with D hard to call. The germline gives CDR1 MNHEY, CDR2 SVGAGI. The CDR3 covers 13 residues. V was cut by 6 bases and J by 1 base, with 9 bases left in between. CDR3 sequence: CASRPQPQETQYF. CDR3 nucleotide sequence: TGTGCCAGCAGACCACAGCCCCAAGAGACCCAGTACTTC.

This clonotype was counted between two and nine times. This chain uses TRBV20-1 with TRBJ2-1; weak D call: TRBD2 (6 bases). V dropped 4 bases and J dropped 2 bases, with 9 bases sitting between them. The V gene's germline CDR1 is DFQATT and CDR2 SNEGSKA (reference sequence). The CDR3 extends over 13 amino acids. The CDR3 here is CSATAGPYNEQFF. The DNA of the CDR3 is TGCAGTGCTACCGCGGGGCCCTACAATGAGCAGTTCTTC.

This chain connects TRBV3-1 to TRBJ1-6; D is unclear. This CDR3 is built from 14 residues. The germline CDR1 and CDR2 sequences are LGHDT and YNNKEL (reference sequence). Trimming pared 3 bases from V and 8 bases from J, leaving 11 bases between. For the CDR3, the DNA is TGTGCCAGCAGCCAGGGAGCAGACTATTCACCCCTCCACTTT. This encodes CASSQGADYSPLHF.

The CDR3 region is CASSRTGTGGLDTQYF. The CDR3 DNA is TGCGCCAGCAGCAGGACCGGGACAGGGGGCCTAGATACGCAGTATTTT. This chain uses TRBV5-1 with TRBJ2-3, with 12 nucleotides matching TRBD1. The CDR3 contains 16 residues. Germline V gene lookup returns CDR1 SGHRS and CDR2 YFSETQ. The V and J ends lost 4 bases and 5 bases, in that order; junction bases with no gene match: 8.

This chain joins TRBV2 and TRBJ1-5; 11 nucleotides match TRBD1. CDR1 SNHLY and CDR2 FYNNEI come from the germline V gene. CDR3 size: 18 residues. The V and J ends lost 3 bases and 2 bases, in that order; junction bases with no gene match: 9. CDR3 in amino acids: CASSESGQGVFGNQPQHF. The CDR3 bases are TGTGCCAGCAGTGAGTCGGGACAGGGGGTTTTTGGCAATCAGCCCCAGCATTTT. Together with reference TRBV2 and TRBJ1-5, the CDR3 gives the full variable domain: EPEVTQTPSHQVTQMGQEVILRCVPISNHLYFYWYRQILGQKVEFLVSFYNNEISEKSEIFDDQFSVERPDGSNFTLKIRSTKLEDSAMYFCASSESGQGVFGNQPQHFGDGTRLSIL.

Regarding this clonotype: Relative to the germline gene, one junction end is altered; a read error may explain this. The chain joins TRBV7-9 to TRBJ1-2; D not certain. CDR1 and CDR2 (germline): SEHNR, FQNEAQ (reference sequence). CDR3 size: 15 residues. DNA of the CDR3: TGTGCCAGCAGCTTCGACGGGCTCGCCAACTTTGGCTACACCTTC. It specifies CASSFDGLANFGYTF.

The rearrangement links TRBV5-1 to TRBJ2-1; a weak D match, TRBD1 (5 bases). Germline lookup yields CDR1 SGHRS and CDR2 YFSETQ. Trimming removed 4 bases at V and 7 bases at J, with 18 bases between. The CDR3 contains 15 residues. As DNA, the CDR3 is TGCGCCAGCAGCCGTGCATGGGGCCAAGGTAATGAGCAGTTCTTC. It translates to CASSRAWGQGNEQFF.

This clonotype was found many times. A junction boundary mismatches the germline segment, possibly from a read error. The chain has TRBV5-1 and TRBJ2-2; D gene ambiguous. This CDR3 region has 12 residues. Germline assignment: CDR1 SGHRS and CDR2 YFSETQ. CDR3 bases: TGTGCCAGCAGTTTGAACACCGGGGAGCTGTTTTTT. This codes for CASSLNTGELFF.

The chain recombines TRBV28 with TRBJ2-5, with 10 positions matching TRBD2. Per the germline V gene, CDR1 is MDHEN and CDR2 is SYDVKM. The V gene end was trimmed by 2 bases and the J gene end by 2 bases; junction bases not matched to a gene: 5. The CDR3 is made up of 16 amino acids. As DNA, the CDR3 is TGTGCCAGCAGTTTAGGCCGGACTAGCGGACAAGAGACCCAGTACTTC. Encoded protein: CASSLGRTSGQETQYF.

At least ten counts were recorded for this clonotype. This rearrangement joins TRBV10-3 to TRBJ2-7, with D maybe TRBD2 (6 bases). This CDR3 spans 14 amino acids. CDR1 and CDR2 from the germline V gene are ENHRY and SYGVKD. Between the trimmed V and J ends, which lost 4 bases and 2 bases, there was a span of 12 bases. CDR3 nucleotides: TGTGCCATCAGTGTTGGGACTCTAGCCTACGAGCAGTACTTC. Translating it yields CAISVGTLAYEQYF.

This chain joins TRBV5-1 and TRBJ2-7; 9 bases are shared with TRBD2. The length of the CDR3 is 14 residues. CDR1 SGHRS and CDR2 YFSETQ come from the germline V gene. Trimming at V came to 4 bases and at J to 7 bases, leaving 9 bases not matched to a gene. This CDR3 is CASSNSGGLDEQYF. The CDR3 DNA sequence: TGCGCCAGCAGCAATAGCGGGGGTTTGGATGAGCAGTACTTC.

This clonotype turned up a few times. The chain couples TRBV7-2 to TRBJ2-5; D is unclear. The germline V gene encodes CDR1 SGHTA and CDR2 FQGNSA. V gave up 1 base and J gave up 7 bases, with 7 bases separating them. This CDR3 region has 12 residues. In nucleotides, the CDR3 is TGTGCCAGCAGCTTAGGCCAGAGGACCCAGTACTTC. This codes for CASSLGQRTQYF.

The rearrangement uses TRBV20-1 and TRBJ1-5; 12 nucleotides align to TRBD1. V shed 6 bases and J 4 bases; nucleotides not matched to a gene: 13. This CDR3 has 17 residues. Looked up from germline, CDR1 is DFQATT and CDR2 is SNEGSKA (reference sequence). CDR3 protein: CSAEPGQGAIWNQPQHF. CDR3 bases: TGCAGTGCGGAGCCGGGACAGGGGGCCATTTGGAATCAGCCCCAGCATTTT.

This clonotype was counted only a few times. V gene TRBV6-5 combines with J gene TRBJ1-6; D remains unclear. The V gene lost 8 bases and the J gene lost 10 bases, with 18 bases spanning the gap. The V gene's germline CDR1 is MNHEY and CDR2 SVGAGI. CDR3 size: 14 residues. The DNA of the CDR3 is TGTGCCAGCCGCCTAACCCAGGTCCAGTCACCCCTCCACTTT. It codes for CASRLTQVQSPLHF.